The 29 T cell receptor beta chains reported below all come from one sample, sequenced in a study of T cell responses to AZD1222 COVID-19 vaccine. The table came from immunoSEQ multiplex PCR; TCRdb's copy has only in-frame clones and leaves some out. The sample has about 120,000 clones, roughly 90% seen once; the top ten hold around 7%. The sequencing here drew on peripheral blood, taken on day 0 of AZD1222 vaccination. These receptors all stem from an adult in good health.

This chain links TRBV18 with TRBJ1-5, with D perhaps TRBD1 (6 bases). Deletions cut 4 bases from V and 5 bases from J, with 18 bases between. CDR3 length equals 16 residues. CDR1 KGHSH and CDR2 LQKENI come from the germline V gene. The CDR3: CASSLYRDTQYQPQHF. CDR3 in DNA: TGTGCCAGCTCACTCTACCGGGACACACAATATCAGCCCCAGCATTTT.

This clone was picked up a small number of times. The chain combines TRBV2 with TRBJ2-4; D call uncertain. CDR1 is SNHLY and CDR2 is FYNNEI in the germline V gene. The V end was cut by 3 bases, the J end by 0 bases, with 6 bases between. The CDR3 length is 14 residues. For the CDR3, the DNA is TGTGCCAGCAGTGACTATGAAGCCAAAAACATTCAGTACTTC. Translating it yields CASSDYEAKNIQYF.

The rearrangement uses TRBV13 and TRBJ2-7, with D unclear. The V end was cut by 3 bases, the J end by 4 bases, with 13 bases between. CDR3 length: 14 amino acids. CDR1 and CDR2 from the germline V gene are PRHDT and FYEKMQ (reference sequence). The CDR3 is CASSFLGFGYEQYF. CDR3 in DNA: TGTGCCAGCAGCTTCTTGGGGTTTGGGTACGAGCAGTACTTC.

The chain has TRBV7-2 and TRBJ1-1; D is undetermined. This CDR3 has 13 amino acids. The V gene's germline CDR1 is SGHTA and CDR2 FQGNSA. Trimming shortened V by 5 bases and J by 1 base, and 8 bases separated the two germline ends. The CDR3 is CASSQLTNTEAFF. The CDR3 DNA sequence: TGTGCCAGCAGCCAACTCACGAACACTGAAGCTTTCTTT.

In DNA, the CDR3 is TGTGCCACAAAGGGGGGCGAATACTATGGCTACACCTTC. Protein: CATKGGEYYGYTF. The V gene is TRBV19, the J gene TRBJ1-2, with D possibly being TRBD1 (6 bases). Germline CDR1 and CDR2: LNHDA and SQIVND (reference sequence). V was pared by 10 bases and J by 3 bases, with 15 bases between. This CDR3 spans 13 amino acids. Full variable domain (missing parts from reference TRBV19 and TRBJ1-2): DGGITQSPKYLFRKEGQNVTLSCEQNLNHDAMYWYRQDPGQGLRLIYYSQIVNDFQKGDIAEGYSVSREKKESFPLTVTSAQKNPTAFYLCATKGGEYYGYTFGSGTRLTVV.

This clone has just one count. The chain links TRBV19 to TRBJ1-2, with D possibly matching TRBD1 (6 bases). The ends were cut back, 5 bases at V and 5 bases at J, with 18 bases in the middle. The CDR3 covers 15 residues. Germline V gene lookup returns CDR1 LNHDA and CDR2 SQIVND (reference sequence). DNA for the CDR3: TGTGCCAGTAGTCCAGGGACACTTCGGGCATATGGCTACACCTTC. Amino acid sequence: CASSPGTLRAYGYTF.

The chain employs TRBV28 and TRBJ1-2; 7 nucleotides line up with TRBD1. CDR1 and CDR2 (germline): MDHEN, SYDVKM. This CDR3 has 17 amino acids. With 1 base clipped from V and 6 bases from J, the junction kept 14 bases outside the gene matches. This CDR3 reads CASSLLTQGQGVHGYTF. CDR3 coding DNA: TGTGCCAGCAGTTTATTAACCCAGGGGCAGGGGGTTCATGGCTACACCTTC.

The chain uses TRBV21-1 and TRBJ2-3; the DNA was not compared with TRBD1, the D call given in the table. TRBV21-1 is a recognized pseudogene. This CDR3 has 15 amino acids. The CDR3 spells CASSKTDYGTDTQYF. The DNA for the CDR3 is TGTGCCAGCAGCAAAACAGATTATGGCACAGATACGCAGTATTTT.

The chain uses TRBV19 and TRBJ1-1; 11 bases map to TRBD1. The CDR3 has 14 residues. V shed 6 bases, J shed 4 bases, and the junction held 4 bases outside the gene matches. Germline-derived CDR1 and CDR2 are LNHDA and SQIVND (reference sequence). The CDR3 DNA reads as TGTGCCAGTAGGGGGACAGGGGGGCGCACTGAAGCTTTCTTT. Translation gives CASRGTGGRTEAFF.

This chain links TRBV6-1 with TRBJ2-5; D call uncertain. Per the germline V gene, CDR1 is MNHNS and CDR2 is SASEGT. CDR3 size: 11 residues. The ends were cut back, 3 bases at V and 7 bases at J, with 6 bases in the middle. CDR3 protein: CASSDGGTQYF. The DNA for the CDR3 is TGTGCCAGCAGTGATGGTGGGACCCAGTACTTC.

The chain has TRBV6-6 and TRBJ2-6, with a tentative D call TRBD2 (6 bases). Germline CDR1 and CDR2: MNHNY and SVGAGI (reference sequence). The CDR3 sequence is 17 residues long. Trimming took off 5 bases at V and 3 bases at J, with 17 bases between the two ends. CDR3: CASSPAEGTLGANVLTF. CDR3 coding DNA: TGTGCCAGCAGTCCTGCGGAGGGAACGCTTGGGGCCAACGTCCTGACTTTC.

The rearrangement links TRBV2 to TRBJ2-5, with 8 positions matching TRBD2. After removal of 8 bases from V and 4 bases from J, the junction contained 6 bases not matched to a gene. CDR1 SNHLY and CDR2 FYNNEI come from the germline V gene. The CDR3 is 13 amino acids. CDR3 nucleotide sequence: TGTGCCAGCGGCGGGGGGACATTAGAGACCCAGTACTTC. This gives the protein CASGGGTLETQYF.

The chain combines TRBV19 with TRBJ1-5; TRBD1 matches 11 bases. Germline V gives CDR1 LNHDA, CDR2 SQIVND (reference sequence). V lost 4 bases to trimming and J lost 0 bases; unmatched junction nucleotides: 5. This CDR3 comprises 17 residues. The chain's CDR3 is CASSRTGGAYSNQPQHF. CDR3 DNA: TGTGCCAGTAGTAGGACAGGGGGCGCTTATAGCAATCAGCCCCAGCATTTT.

The chain joins TRBV24-1 to TRBJ1-2; D possibly corresponds to TRBD1 (5 bases). The CDR3 runs to 13 residues. The germline V gene has CDR1 KGHDR and CDR2 SFDVKD. Trimming cost V 3 bases and J 8 bases, with 12 bases left between them. The CDR3 protein is CATSDQTALGYTF. The DNA of the CDR3 is TGTGCCACCAGTGATCAGACAGCACTCGGCTACACCTTC.

The J gene is TRBJ1-1, the V gene TRBV4-1; tentative D call: TRBD1 (6 bases). CDR1 MGHRA and CDR2 YSYEKL come from the germline V gene. The ends were cut back, 2 bases at V and 2 bases at J, with 9 bases in the middle. This CDR3 has 14 amino acids. The CDR3 reads CASSQIQGNTEAFF. As DNA, the CDR3 is TGCGCCAGCAGCCAAATACAGGGAAACACTGAAGCTTTCTTT.

V usage is TRBV19 and J usage is TRBJ1-5; D might be TRBD1 (6 bases). V lost 8 bases and J lost 4, with 12 bases in between. This CDR3 has 13 residues. CDR1 LNHDA and CDR2 SQIVND come from the germline V gene (reference sequence). CDR3 in DNA: TGTGCCAGTTGGGCAGGGACAAATCAGCCCCAGCATTTT. Residues: CASWAGTNQPQHF.

The genes are TRBV14 and TRBJ2-5; D possibly corresponds to TRBD2 (7 bases). V lost 0 bases, J lost 5 bases, and 13 bases lay in between. Germline assignment: CDR1 SGHDN and CDR2 FVKESK. The CDR3 runs to 15 residues. The CDR3 protein is CASSQDLGGLETQYF. CDR3 bases: TGTGCCAGCAGCCAAGATTTGGGGGGGCTCGAGACCCAGTACTTC.

This chain connects TRBV6-5 to TRBJ2-7; D ambiguous. The germline V and J ends were trimmed by 6 bases and 2 bases, with 8 bases remaining between them. The CDR3 extends over 12 amino acids. The V gene's germline CDR1 is MNHEY and CDR2 SVGAGI. The CDR3 sequence is CASSRVPYEQYF. CDR3 DNA sequence: TGTGCCAGCAGCCGAGTACCCTACGAGCAGTACTTC.

This clone was seen a single time. The V call is TRBV19, the J call TRBJ1-2; D ambiguous. The CDR3 length is 13 residues. Germline values: CDR1 LNHDA, CDR2 SQIVND (reference sequence). V lost 7 bases and J lost 4, with 13 bases in between. The CDR3 coding sequence is TGTGCCAGTAACCCCGACGTATCCTATGGCTACACCTTC. It yields the protein CASNPDVSYGYTF.

V is TRBV18 and J is TRBJ1-1; 8 bases line up with TRBD1. This CDR3 has 14 amino acids. The junction had 4 bases not matched to a gene; V was cut back by 0 bases and J by 7 bases. Looked up from germline, CDR1 is KGHSH and CDR2 is LQKENI. CDR3 sequence reads: CASSPPAGGGEAFF. Written as DNA, the CDR3 is TGTGCCAGCTCACCACCAGCAGGGGGCGGTGAAGCTTTCTTT.

The chain is built from TRBV9 and TRBJ2-3, with D unresolved. There are 14 residues in the CDR3. Deletions cut 3 bases from V and 2 bases from J, with 10 bases between. Germline CDR1 and CDR2: SGDLS and YYNGEE. The CDR3 bases are TGTGCCAGCAGCGACCAACACACCACAGATACGCAGTATTTT. Protein product: CASSDQHTTDTQYF.

V gene TRBV9 combines with J gene TRBJ2-2, with D possibly TRBD2 on 6 matching bases. Germline loops: CDR1 SGDLS, CDR2 YYNGEE. This CDR3 contains 16 residues. Trimming took 6 bases from V and 0 from J, leaving 15 bases between them. The CDR3 region has the DNA TGTGCCAGCAATCCGGGAGTTCGACCGAACACCGGGGAGCTGTTTTTT. The encoded protein is CASNPGVRPNTGELFF.

The V gene is TRBV4-1, the J gene TRBJ2-7, with D unclear. The CDR3 length is 15 residues. V was pared by 0 bases and J by 2 bases, with 11 bases between. Per germline, CDR1 MGHRA and CDR2 YSYEKL. CDR3 coding DNA: TGCGCCAGCAGCCAAGAGAAATCTATGACCTACGAGCAGTACTTC. Its protein is CASSQEKSMTYEQYF.

This clone was seen a single time. In DNA form, the CDR3 reads TGTGCCAGCAGGGTGGGGCGAAACACTGAAGCTTTCTTT. Translating it yields CASRVGRNTEAFF. V and J are TRBV5-4 and TRBJ1-1; D is possibly TRBD1 (5 bases). The CDR3 runs to 13 residues. Germline assignment: CDR1 SGHNT and CDR2 YYREEE (reference sequence). V was trimmed by 5 bases and J by 2 bases, leaving 10 bases between them.

The V gene is TRBV6-4, the J gene TRBJ2-3, with D perhaps assigned TRBD1 or TRBD2 (5 bases each). The CDR3 is 14 residues long. CDR1 is MRHNA, CDR2 SNTAGT, per germline. Trimming removed 3 bases from V and 0 bases from J, with 7 bases in between. CDR3 in amino acids: CASSDEGSTDTQYF. The CDR3 nucleotides read TGTGCCAGCAGTGATGAGGGGAGCACAGATACGCAGTATTTT.

The V and J genes are TRBV4-1 and TRBJ1-5; the D gene is possibly TRBD1 (6 bases). The V end lost 2 bases, the J end lost 6 bases, and 17 bases lay between the germline ends. Germline V gives CDR1 MGHRA, CDR2 YSYEKL. This CDR3 contains 16 residues. The chain's CDR3 is CASSQSITRGVQPQHF. The DNA for the CDR3 is TGCGCCAGCAGCCAATCAATTACCAGGGGAGTTCAGCCCCAGCATTTT.

The chain recombines TRBV2 with TRBJ1-1; no reliable D call. Germline assignment: CDR1 SNHLY and CDR2 FYNNEI. The CDR3 loop spans 15 amino acids. V gave up 6 bases and J gave up 4 bases, with 18 bases separating them. This CDR3 reads CASRARGLGRTEAFF. The CDR3, as DNA: TGTGCCAGCAGGGCGAGAGGTCTCGGGCGCACTGAAGCTTTCTTT.

This clone has only one observation. This chain links TRBV7-2 with TRBJ2-5; D is ambiguous. Germline CDR1 and CDR2: SGHTA and FQGNSA. The CDR3 consists of 12 residues. Between the trimmed V and J ends, which lost 5 bases and 5 bases, there was a span of 9 bases. CDR3 in amino acids: CASSPFGETQYF. CDR3 sequence (DNA): TGTGCCAGCAGCCCCTTTGGGGAGACCCAGTACTTC.

J is TRBJ1-1 and V is TRBV4-2; D perhaps matches TRBD1 (5 bases). The V end was cut by 5 bases, the J end by 2 bases, with 9 bases between. The CDR3 is 13 amino acids. Germline CDR1 and CDR2: LGHNA and YNFKEQ. The CDR3 sequence is CASSGGVNTEAFF. CDR3 in DNA: TGTGCCAGCAGCGGAGGGGTCAACACTGAAGCTTTCTTT.